This is a list of T cell receptor beta chains from one sample in a study of T cells after yellow fever vaccination. In TCRdb, the 5' RACE reads were re-called with MiXCR into one record per CDR3 protein. The profile shows a few hundred thousand distinct CDR3 sequences, about 7% of them singletons. This specimen was CD4+ T cells sorted from PBMCs, taken 15 days after the yellow fever booster vaccination. The receptors originated from a man younger than 40 who received the YFV17D yellow fever vaccine. Both conserved end residues are part of each CDR3. D genes are given only for firm matches.

D: TRBD2
J: TRBJ2-1
V: TRBV29-1
CDR3: CSVKLAASYNEQFF

D: -
J: TRBJ2-7
V: TRBV11-2
CDR3: CASSPTASSIARTYEQYF

D: TRBD2
J: TRBJ2-4
V: TRBV7-2
CDR3: CAVGLAGAKNIQYF

D: TRBD2
J: TRBJ2-5
V: TRBV7-2
CDR3: CASSLVLSGGWETQYF

D: -
J: TRBJ2-3
V: TRBV7-3
CDR3: CASSLGQMSTDTQYF

D: -
J: TRBJ2-3
V: TRBV20-1
CDR3: CSARLTRGADTQYF

D: -
J: TRBJ2-7
V: TRBV20-1
CDR3: CSARTYSYEQYF

D: -
J: TRBJ1-2
V: TRBV4-3
CDR3: CASSPQGFEGYTF

D: TRBD1
J: TRBJ2-7
V: TRBV6-1
CDR3: CASSPRTGTSYEQYF

D: -
J: TRBJ2-7
V: TRBV15
CDR3: CATSGYNVNDEQYF

D: TRBD2
J: TRBJ2-1
V: TRBV7-2
CDR3: CASSYTRAGGQFF

D: -
J: TRBJ1-1
V: TRBV6-6
CDR3: CASSPTGSTEAFF

D: -
J: TRBJ2-7
V: TRBV5-4
CDR3: CASTREGSSSYEQYF

D: -
J: TRBJ1-1
V: TRBV20-1
CDR3: CSARVRRGSTEAFF

D: TRBD2
J: TRBJ2-5
V: TRBV4-3
CDR3: CASSQEVGLAGGETQYF

D: -
J: TRBJ2-1
V: TRBV5-1
CDR3: CASSLGPNKGEQFF

D: TRBD1
J: TRBJ1-1
V: TRBV5-1
CDR3: CASSTGQGWGTEAFF

D: -
J: TRBJ2-3
V: TRBV27
CDR3: CASSIDRRRPDTQYF

D: TRBD2
J: TRBJ2-3
V: TRBV20-1
CDR3: CSARAPGLSTDTQYF

D: -
J: TRBJ2-7
V: TRBV11-2
CDR3: CASSLEEPTGEQYF

D: -
J: TRBJ2-3
V: TRBV29-1
CDR3: CSVDDFTTDTQYF

D: TRBD2
J: TRBJ2-1
V: TRBV5-1
CDR3: CASSLARLTSGSANEQFF

D: -
J: TRBJ1-2
V: TRBV20-1
CDR3: CSASSPNYGYTF

D: -
J: TRBJ1-1
V: TRBV5-1
CDR3: CASSPLAGSGTEAFF

D: -
J: TRBJ1-5
V: TRBV10-3
CDR3: CAISADGINQPQHF

D: -
J: TRBJ1-1
V: TRBV5-1
CDR3: CASRPPHLGTEAFF